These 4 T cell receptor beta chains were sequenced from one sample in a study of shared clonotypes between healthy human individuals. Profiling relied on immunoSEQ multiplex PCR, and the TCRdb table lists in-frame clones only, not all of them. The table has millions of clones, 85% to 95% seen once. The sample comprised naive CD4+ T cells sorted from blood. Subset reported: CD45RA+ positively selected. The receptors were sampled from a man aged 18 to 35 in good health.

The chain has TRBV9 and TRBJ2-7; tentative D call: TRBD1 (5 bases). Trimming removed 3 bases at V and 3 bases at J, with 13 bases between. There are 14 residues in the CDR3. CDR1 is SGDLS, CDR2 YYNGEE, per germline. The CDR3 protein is CASSAGHLVYEQYF. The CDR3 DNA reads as TGTGCCAGCAGCGCCGGACACCTGGTCTACGAGCAGTACTTC. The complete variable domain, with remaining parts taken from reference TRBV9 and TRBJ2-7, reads DSGVTQTPKHLITATGQRVTLRCSPRSGDLSVYWYQQSLDQGLQFLIQYYNGEERAKGNILERFSAQQFPDLHSELNLSSLELGDSALYFCASSAGHLVYEQYFGPGTRLTVT.

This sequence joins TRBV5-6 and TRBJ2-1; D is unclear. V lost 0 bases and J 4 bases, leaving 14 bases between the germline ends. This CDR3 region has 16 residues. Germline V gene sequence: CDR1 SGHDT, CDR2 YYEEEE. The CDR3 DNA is TGTGCCAGCAGCTTGGTTCACTCCACCTCTTACAATGAGCAGTTCTTC. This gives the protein CASSLVHSTSYNEQFF.

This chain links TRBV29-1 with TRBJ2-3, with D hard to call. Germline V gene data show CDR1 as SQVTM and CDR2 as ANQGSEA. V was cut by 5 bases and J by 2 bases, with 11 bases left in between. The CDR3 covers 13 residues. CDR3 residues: CSVSISATDTQYF. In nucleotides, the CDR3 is TGCAGCGTTTCTATCTCTGCCACAGATACGCAGTATTTT.

CDR3 sequence reads: CASRQGAYNSPLHF. CDR3 DNA sequence: TGTGCCAGCAGGCAGGGGGCGTATAATTCACCCCTCCACTTT. The chain couples TRBV2 to TRBJ1-6; 8 nucleotides align to TRBD1. Per the germline V gene, CDR1 is SNHLY and CDR2 is FYNNEI. The CDR3 extends over 14 amino acids. J was trimmed by 4 bases and V by 6 bases; bases with no gene match: 2.